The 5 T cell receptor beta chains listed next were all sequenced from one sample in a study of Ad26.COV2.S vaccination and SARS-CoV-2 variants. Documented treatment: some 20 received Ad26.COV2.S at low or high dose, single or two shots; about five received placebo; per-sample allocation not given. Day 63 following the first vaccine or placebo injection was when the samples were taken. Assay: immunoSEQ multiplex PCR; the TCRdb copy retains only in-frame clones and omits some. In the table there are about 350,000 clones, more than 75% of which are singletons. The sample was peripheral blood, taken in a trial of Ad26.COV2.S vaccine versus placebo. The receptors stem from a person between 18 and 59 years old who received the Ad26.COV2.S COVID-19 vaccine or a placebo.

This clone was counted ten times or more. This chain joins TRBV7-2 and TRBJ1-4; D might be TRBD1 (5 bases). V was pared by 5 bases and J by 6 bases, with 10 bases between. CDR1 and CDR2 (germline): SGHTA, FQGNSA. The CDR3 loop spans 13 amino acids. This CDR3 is CASSVRRDEKLFF. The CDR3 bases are TGTGCCAGCAGCGTACGCAGGGATGAAAAACTGTTTTTT.

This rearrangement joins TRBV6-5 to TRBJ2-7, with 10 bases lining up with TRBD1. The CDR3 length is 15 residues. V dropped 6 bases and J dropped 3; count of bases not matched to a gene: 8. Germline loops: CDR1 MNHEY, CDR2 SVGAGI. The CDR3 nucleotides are TGTGCCAGCAGCGAGGGACAGGGGCTCCGCTACGAGCAGTACTTC. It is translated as CASSEGQGLRYEQYF.

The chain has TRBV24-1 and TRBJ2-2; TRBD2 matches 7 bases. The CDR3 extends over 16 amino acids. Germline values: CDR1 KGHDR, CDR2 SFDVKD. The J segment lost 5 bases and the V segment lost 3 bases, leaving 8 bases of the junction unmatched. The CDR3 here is CATSDEQRDRTGELFF. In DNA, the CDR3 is TGTGCCACCAGTGATGAGCAGCGGGACCGAACCGGGGAGCTGTTTTTT.

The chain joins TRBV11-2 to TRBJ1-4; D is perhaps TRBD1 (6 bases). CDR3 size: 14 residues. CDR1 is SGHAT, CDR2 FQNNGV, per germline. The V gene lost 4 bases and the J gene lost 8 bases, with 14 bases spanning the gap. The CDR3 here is CASSSQGVVEKLFF. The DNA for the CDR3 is TGTGCCAGCAGCTCACAGGGTGTAGTCGAAAAACTGTTTTTT.

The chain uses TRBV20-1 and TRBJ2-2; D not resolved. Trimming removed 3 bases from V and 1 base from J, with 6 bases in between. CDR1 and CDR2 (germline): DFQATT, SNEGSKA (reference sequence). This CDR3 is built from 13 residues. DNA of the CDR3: TGCAGTGCTAGTAAAGAGAACACCGGGGAGCTGTTTTTT. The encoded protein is CSASKENTGELFF.